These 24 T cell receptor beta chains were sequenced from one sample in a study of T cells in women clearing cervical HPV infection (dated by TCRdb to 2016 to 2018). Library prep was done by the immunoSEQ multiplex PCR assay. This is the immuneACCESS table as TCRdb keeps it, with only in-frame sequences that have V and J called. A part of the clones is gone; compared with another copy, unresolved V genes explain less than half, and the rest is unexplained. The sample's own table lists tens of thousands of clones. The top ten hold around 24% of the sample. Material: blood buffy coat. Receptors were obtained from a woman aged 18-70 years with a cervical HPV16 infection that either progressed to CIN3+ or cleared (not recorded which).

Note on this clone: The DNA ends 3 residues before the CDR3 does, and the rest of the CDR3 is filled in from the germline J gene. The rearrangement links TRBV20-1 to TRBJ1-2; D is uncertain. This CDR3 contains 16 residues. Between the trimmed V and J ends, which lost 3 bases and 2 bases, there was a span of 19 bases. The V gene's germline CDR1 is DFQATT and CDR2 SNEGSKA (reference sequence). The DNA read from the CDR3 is TGCAGTGCTAGGGATGCACTATCCCCCCGAAACTATGGC. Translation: CSARDALSPRNYG. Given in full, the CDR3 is CSARDALSPRNYGYTF.

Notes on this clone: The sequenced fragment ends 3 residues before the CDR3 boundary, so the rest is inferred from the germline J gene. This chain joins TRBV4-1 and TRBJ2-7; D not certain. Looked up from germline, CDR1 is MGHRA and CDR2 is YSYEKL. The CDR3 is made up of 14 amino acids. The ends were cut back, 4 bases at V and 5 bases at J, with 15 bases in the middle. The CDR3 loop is CASSPQSKAHEQYF. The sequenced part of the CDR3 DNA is TGCGCCAGCAGCCCACAGAGTAAGGCCCACGAG.

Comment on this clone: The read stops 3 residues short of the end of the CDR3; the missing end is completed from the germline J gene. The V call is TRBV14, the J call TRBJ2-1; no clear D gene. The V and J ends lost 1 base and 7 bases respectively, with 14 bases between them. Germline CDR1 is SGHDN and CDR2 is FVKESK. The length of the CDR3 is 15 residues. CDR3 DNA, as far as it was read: TGTGCCAGCAGCCAAGCTTTCAGGATGCGTAATGAG. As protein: CASSQAFRMRNE. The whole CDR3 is CASSQAFRMRNEQFF.

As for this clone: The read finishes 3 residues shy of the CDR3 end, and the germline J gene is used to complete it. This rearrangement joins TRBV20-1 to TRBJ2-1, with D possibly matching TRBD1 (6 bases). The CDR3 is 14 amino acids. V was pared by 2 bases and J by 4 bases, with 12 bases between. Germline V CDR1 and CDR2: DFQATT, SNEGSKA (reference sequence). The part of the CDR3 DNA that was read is TGCAGTGCTAGACGCAGGGGTCAATACAATGAG. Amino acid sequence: CSARRRGQYNE. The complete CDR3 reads CSARRRGQYNEQFF.

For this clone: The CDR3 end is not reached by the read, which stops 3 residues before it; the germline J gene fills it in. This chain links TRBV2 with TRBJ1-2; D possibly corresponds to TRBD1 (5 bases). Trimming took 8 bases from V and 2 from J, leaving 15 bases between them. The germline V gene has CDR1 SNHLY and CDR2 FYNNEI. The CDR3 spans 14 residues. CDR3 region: CASRGDAQNYGYTF. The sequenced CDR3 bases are TGTGCCAGCCGGGGGGACGCCCAGAACTATGGC.

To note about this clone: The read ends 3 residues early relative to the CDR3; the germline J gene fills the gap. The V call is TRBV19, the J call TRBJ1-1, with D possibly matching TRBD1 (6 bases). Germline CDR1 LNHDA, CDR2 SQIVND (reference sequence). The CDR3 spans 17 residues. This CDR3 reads CASSIRIWVWGRDSAFF. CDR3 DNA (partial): TGTGCCAGTAGTATAAGGATATGGGTATGGGGGCGAGACTCA.

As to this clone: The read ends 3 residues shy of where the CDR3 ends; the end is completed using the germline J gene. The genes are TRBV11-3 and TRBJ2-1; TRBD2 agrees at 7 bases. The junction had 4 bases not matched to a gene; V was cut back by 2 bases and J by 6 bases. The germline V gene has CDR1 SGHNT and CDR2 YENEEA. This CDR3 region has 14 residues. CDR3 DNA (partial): TGTGCCAGCAGCTTAAGTAGGACTAGCAATGAG. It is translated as CASSLSRTSNE. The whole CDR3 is CASSLSRTSNEQFF.

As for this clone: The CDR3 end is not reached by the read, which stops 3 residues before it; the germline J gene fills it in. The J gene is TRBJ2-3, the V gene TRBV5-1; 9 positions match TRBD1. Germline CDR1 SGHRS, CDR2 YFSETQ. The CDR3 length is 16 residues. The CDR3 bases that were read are TGCGCCAGCAGCCAGGAAGGACCGGGACAGGGCCAGCCG. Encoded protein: CASSQEGPGQGQP. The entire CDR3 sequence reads CASSQEGPGQGQPQYF.

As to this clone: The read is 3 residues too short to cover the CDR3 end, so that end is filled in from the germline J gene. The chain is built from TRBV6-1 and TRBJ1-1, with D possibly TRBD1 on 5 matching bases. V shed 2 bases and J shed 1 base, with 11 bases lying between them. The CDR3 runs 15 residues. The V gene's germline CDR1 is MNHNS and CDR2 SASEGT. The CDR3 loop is CASSERTGGNTEAFF. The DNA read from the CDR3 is TGTGCCAGCAGTGAAAGAACCGGGGGGAACACTGAA.

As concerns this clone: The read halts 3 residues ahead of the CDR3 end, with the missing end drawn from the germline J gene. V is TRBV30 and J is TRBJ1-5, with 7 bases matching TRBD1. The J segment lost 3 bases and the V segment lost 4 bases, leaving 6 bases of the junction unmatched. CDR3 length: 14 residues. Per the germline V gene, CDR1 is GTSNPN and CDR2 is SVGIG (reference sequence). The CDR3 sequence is CAWNRGQPNQPQHF. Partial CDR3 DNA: TGTGCCTGGAATAGGGGACAGCCCAATCAGCCC.

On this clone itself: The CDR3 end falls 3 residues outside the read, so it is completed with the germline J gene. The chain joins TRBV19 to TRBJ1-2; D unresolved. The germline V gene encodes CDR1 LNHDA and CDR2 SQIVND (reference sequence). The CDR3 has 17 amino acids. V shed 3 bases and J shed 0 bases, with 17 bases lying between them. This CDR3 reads CASSMFWAANSNYGYTF. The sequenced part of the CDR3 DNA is TGTGCCAGTAGTATGTTTTGGGCAGCAAATTCTAACTATGGC.

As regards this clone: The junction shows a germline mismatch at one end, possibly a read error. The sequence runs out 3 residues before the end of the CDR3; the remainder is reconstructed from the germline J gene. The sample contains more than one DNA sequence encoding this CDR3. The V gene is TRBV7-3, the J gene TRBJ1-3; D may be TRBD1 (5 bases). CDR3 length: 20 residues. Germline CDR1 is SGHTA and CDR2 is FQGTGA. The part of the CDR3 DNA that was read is TGTGCCAGCAGCTTAACGAGGAGGGGAACCAACTTTCTCTCTGGAAACACG. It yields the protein CASSLTRRGTNFLSGNT. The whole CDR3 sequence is CASSLTRRGTNFLSGNTIYF. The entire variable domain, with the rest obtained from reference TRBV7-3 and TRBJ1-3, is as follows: GAGVSQTPSNKVTEKGKYVELRCDPISGHTALYWYRQSLGQGPEFLIYFQGTGAADDSGLPNDRFFAVRPEGSVSTLKIQRTERGDSAVYLCASSLTRRGTNFLSGNTIYFGEGSWLTVV.

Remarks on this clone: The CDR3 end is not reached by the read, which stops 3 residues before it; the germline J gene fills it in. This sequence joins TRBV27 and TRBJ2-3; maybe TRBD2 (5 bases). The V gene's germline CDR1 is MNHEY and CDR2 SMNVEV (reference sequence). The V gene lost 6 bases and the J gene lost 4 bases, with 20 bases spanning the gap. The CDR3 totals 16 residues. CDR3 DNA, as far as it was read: TGTGCCAGCAGAAACCGACCGGGATTCGGGGCAGATACG. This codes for CASRNRPGFGADT. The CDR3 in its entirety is CASRNRPGFGADTQYF.

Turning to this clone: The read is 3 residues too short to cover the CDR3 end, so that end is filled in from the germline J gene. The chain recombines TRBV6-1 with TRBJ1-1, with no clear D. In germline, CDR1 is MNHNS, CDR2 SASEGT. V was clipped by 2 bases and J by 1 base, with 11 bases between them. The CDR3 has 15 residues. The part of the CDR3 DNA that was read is TGTGCCAGCAGTGAACGGAGGACTGCGAACACTGAA. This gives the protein CASSERRTANTE. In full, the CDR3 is CASSERRTANTEAFF.

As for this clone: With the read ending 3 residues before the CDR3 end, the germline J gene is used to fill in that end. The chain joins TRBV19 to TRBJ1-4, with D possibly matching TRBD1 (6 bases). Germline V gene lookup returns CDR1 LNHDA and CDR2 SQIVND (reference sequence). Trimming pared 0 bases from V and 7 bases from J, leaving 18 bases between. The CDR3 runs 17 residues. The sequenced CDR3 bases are TGTGCCAGTAGTATAGAGTTTCTTTGGCAGGGGAGTGAAAAA. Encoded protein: CASSIEFLWQGSEK. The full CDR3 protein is CASSIEFLWQGSEKLFF.

CDR3 loop: CSAGGGPQETQYF. The DNA read from the CDR3 is TGCAGTGCCGGGGGGGGCCCTCAGGAGACC. The V call is TRBV20-1, the J call TRBJ2-5, with 8 nucleotides matching TRBD2. The read terminates 3 residues ahead of where the CDR3 ends, so the germline J gene completes it. The CDR3 totals 13 residues. V lost 6 bases to trimming and J lost 5 bases; unmatched junction nucleotides: 8. CDR1 DFQATT and CDR2 SNEGSKA come from the germline V gene (reference sequence).

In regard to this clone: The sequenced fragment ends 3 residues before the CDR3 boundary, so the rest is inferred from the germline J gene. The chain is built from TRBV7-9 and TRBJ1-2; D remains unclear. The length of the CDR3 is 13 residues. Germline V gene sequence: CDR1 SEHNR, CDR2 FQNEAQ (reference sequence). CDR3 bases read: TGTGCCAGCAGCTCCGCTTACAGTTACGAC. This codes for CASSSAYSYD. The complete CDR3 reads CASSSAYSYDYTF.

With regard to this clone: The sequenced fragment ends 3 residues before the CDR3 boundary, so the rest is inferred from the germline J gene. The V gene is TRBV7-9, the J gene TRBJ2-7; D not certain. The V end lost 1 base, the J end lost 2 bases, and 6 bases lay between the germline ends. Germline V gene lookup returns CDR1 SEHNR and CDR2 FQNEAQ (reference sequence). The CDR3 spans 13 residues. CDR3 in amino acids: CASSLEVTYEQYF. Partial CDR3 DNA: TGTGCCAGCAGCTTAGAGGTAACCTACGAG.

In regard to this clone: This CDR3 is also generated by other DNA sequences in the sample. CDR3 region: CASSDGGFGNTIYF. The CDR3 bases that were read are TGTGCCAGCAGTGATGGGGGGTTTGGAAACACC. The V gene is TRBV6-1, the J gene TRBJ1-3; possible D gene TRBD1, 5 bases. The read terminates 3 residues before the CDR3 end, so the remaining end is supplied by the germline J gene. Germline V gene data show CDR1 as MNHNS and CDR2 as SASEGT. V was trimmed by 3 bases and J by 3 bases, leaving 9 bases between them. The CDR3 has 14 amino acids.

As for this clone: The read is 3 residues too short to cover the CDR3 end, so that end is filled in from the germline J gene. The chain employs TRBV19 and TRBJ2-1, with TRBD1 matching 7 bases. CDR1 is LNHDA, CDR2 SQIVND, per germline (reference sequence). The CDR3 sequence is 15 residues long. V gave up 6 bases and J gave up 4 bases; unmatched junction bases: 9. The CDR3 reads CASSPSGTDYNEQFF. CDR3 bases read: TGTGCCAGTAGCCCATCCGGGACAGATTACAATGAG.

This chain's CDR3 is CASSSETRTDTQYF. The sequenced part of the CDR3 DNA is TGCGCCAGCAGCTCGGAGACTAGAACAGATACG. The V and J genes are TRBV5-1 and TRBJ2-3; D possibly corresponds to TRBD2 (6 bases). The sequenced fragment ends 3 residues before the CDR3 boundary, so the rest is inferred from the germline J gene. With 3 bases removed from V and 3 bases from J, the gap between germline ends came to 11 bases. CDR1 is SGHRS and CDR2 is YFSETQ in the germline V gene. The CDR3 runs to 14 residues.

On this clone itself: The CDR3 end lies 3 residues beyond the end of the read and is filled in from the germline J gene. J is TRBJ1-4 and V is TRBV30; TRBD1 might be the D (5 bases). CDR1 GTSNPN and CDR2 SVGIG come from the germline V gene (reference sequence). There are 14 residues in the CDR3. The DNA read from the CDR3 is TGTGCCTGGGTAGACCAACCTGGGGCCAACGTA. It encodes CAWVDQPGANV. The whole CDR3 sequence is CAWVDQPGANVLFF.

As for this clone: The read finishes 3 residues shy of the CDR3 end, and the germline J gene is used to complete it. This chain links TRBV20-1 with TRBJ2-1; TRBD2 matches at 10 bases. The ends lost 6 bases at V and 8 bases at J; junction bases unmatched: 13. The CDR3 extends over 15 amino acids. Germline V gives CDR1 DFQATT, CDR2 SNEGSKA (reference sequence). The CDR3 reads CSAGRRLAGADEQFF. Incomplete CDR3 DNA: TGCAGTGCGGGAAGGAGGCTAGCGGGAGCGGATGAG.

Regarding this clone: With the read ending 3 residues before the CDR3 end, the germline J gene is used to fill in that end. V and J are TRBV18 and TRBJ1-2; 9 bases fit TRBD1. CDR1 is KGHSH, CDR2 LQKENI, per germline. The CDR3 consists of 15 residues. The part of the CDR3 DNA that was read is TGTGCCAGCTCACCCGGGACAGGGTCAAACAATGAC. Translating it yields CASSPGTGSNND. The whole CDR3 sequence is CASSPGTGSNNDYTF.